This T cell receptor (beta chain) was documented in a study of shared clonotypes between healthy human individuals. The wider study: CD8 memory received one plate per donor, CD8 naive two, CD4 memory three and CD4 naive three. Whole-study results and caveats: Lower generation probabilities were found for non-shared clonotypes than for those shared by all four donors.

On sorted subsets, replicate PCRs used roughly 190 ng DNA, or about 30,000 T cell genomes. The method was immunoSEQ multiplex PCR; TCRdb's version includes in-frame clones alone and lacks a portion of them. This repertoire shows more than 2 million clones, about 94% found once; its top ten account for roughly 1.7%. Naive CD8 cells lacked CD45RO and underwent positive selection for CCR7, leaving out terminally differentiated effector memory CD45RA+ cells. As to this clone: Its antigen is as yet unknown.

Germline V CDR1 and CDR2: SGHAT, FQNNGV. The length of the CDR3 is 18 residues. Trimming took off 2 bases at V and 3 bases at J, with 21 bases between the two ends. Sequenced sample: naive CD8+ T cells from PBMCs. The V call is TRBV11-2, the J call TRBJ2-3; D may be TRBD2 (6 bases). This sequence originates from a man aged 18 to 35 in good health. Some clones in this sample may be carry-over from other donors' samples. The CDR3 DNA reads TGTGCCAGCAGCTTATGGGGGACGGGAGAGGGTAGGACAGATACGCAGTATTTT. Translation gives CASSLWGTGEGRTDTQYF.